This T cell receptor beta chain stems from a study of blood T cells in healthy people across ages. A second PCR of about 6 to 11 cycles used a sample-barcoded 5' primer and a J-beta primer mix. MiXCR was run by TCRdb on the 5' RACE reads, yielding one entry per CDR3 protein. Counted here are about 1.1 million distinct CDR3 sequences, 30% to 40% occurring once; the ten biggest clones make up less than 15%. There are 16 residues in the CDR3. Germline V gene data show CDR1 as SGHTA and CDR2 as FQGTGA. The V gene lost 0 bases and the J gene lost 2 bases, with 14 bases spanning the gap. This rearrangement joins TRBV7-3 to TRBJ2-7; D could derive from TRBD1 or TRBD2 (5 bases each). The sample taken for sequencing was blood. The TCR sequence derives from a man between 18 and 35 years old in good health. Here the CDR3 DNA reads TGTGCCAGCAGCTTAACGGGGGACGGAGAGACCTACGAGCAGTACTTC. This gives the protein CASSLTGDGETYEQYF.